This TCR beta chain was observed in a study of cytomegalovirus exposure and HLA in healthy donors. Regarding the study as a whole: Near-uniform donor sequencing depth was presumed by presence/absence analyses. Per published reports, the classifier diagnosed cytomegalovirus status with high specificity and sensitivity.

The study ran its PCR with 60 Vbeta and 13 Jbeta primers. Sequenced by immunoSEQ multiplex PCR; TCRdb stores in-frame clones only, minus some. This table holds 150,000 to 200,000 clones, about 68% found once. With 0 bases removed from V and 4 bases from J, the gap between germline ends came to 7 bases. CDR1 and CDR2 (germline): SGHAT, FQNNGV. This CDR3 is built from 13 residues. On this clone: Antigen specificity is unknown.

Sequencing was performed on PBMCs. This chain joins TRBV11-2 and TRBJ2-7; D uncertain. The clonotype comes from a female donor in good health and CMV-seronegative. The CDR3, as DNA: TGTGCCAGCAGCTTAGAGCGGATTTACGAGCAGTACTTC. The encoded protein is CASSLERIYEQYF.